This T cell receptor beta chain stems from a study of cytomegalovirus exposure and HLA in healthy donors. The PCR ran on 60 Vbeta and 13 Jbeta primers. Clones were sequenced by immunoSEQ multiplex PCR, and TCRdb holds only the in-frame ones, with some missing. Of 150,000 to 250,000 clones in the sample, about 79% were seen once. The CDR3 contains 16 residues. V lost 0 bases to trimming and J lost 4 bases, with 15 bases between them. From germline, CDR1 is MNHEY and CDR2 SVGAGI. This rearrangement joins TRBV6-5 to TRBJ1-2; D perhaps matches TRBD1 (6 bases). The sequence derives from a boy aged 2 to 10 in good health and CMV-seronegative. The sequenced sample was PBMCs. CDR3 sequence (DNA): TGTGCCAGCAGTTACTCGAGAGGGGGAGCTACCTATGGCTACACCTTC. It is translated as CASSYSRGGATYGYTF.